This T cell receptor (beta chain) appears in the sequencing data of a study of response to subunit inactivated influenza vaccine. Study-wide points: The authors proposed limited new T cell recruitment per seasonal influenza vaccination.

CDR1 and CDR2 from the germline V gene are SGHRS and YFSETQ. The trim removed 5 bases at V and 5 bases at J, leaving 7 bases unmatched. This CDR3 contains 14 residues. As to this clonotype: Its antigen is not known.

TCRdb passed the RT-PCR reads through MiXCR, listing each CDR3 protein once. The sample has about 520,000 distinct CDR3 sequences, about 25% seen once; the top ten hold around 1.8%. The rearrangement links TRBV5-1 to TRBJ2-5; 9 bases agree with TRBD2. The specimen comprised CD4+ T cells sorted from PBMCs, sampled about 5 days after vaccination. This clonotype was obtained from a man aged 50 to 60 who received an inactivated influenza vaccine. DNA for the CDR3: TGCGCCAGCAGTTCCGGGACTAGCCGGGAGACCCAGTACTTC. Its translation is CASSSGTSRETQYF.